These 22 T cell receptor beta chains were sequenced from one sample in a study of cytomegalovirus exposure and HLA in healthy donors. Amplification used 60 Vbeta primers and 13 Jbeta primers. Libraries were prepared by immunoSEQ multiplex PCR; TCRdb keeps only in-frame clonotypes and omits some of them. The sample data list around 52,000 clones. Sequencing was carried out using PBMCs. The origin of the receptors is a woman aged 50 to 65 in good health and CMV-seropositive.

V is TRBV27 and J is TRBJ1-1, with D perhaps TRBD1 (5 bases). V lost 2 bases, J lost 3 bases, and 10 bases lay in between. This CDR3 has 14 residues. Per the germline V gene, CDR1 is MNHEY and CDR2 is SMNVEV (reference sequence). CDR3 sequence (DNA): TGTGCCAGCAGTTTAGGTGGCAGGGACACTGAAGCTTTCTTT. Amino acids: CASSLGGRDTEAFF.

The chain is built from TRBV15 and TRBJ2-3, with D possibly TRBD2 on 5 matching bases. V was trimmed by 0 bases and J by 0 bases, leaving 13 bases between them. Germline V gene lookup returns CDR1 LNHNV and CDR2 YYDKDF (reference sequence). There are 17 residues in the CDR3. CDR3 nucleotides: TGTGCCACCAGCAGAGATCGAAGCGGAAAAAGCACAGATACGCAGTATTTT. As protein: CATSRDRSGKSTDTQYF. Full variable domain (missing parts from reference TRBV15 and TRBJ2-3): DAMVIQNPRYQVTQFGKPVTLSCSQTLNHNVMYWYQQKSSQAPKLLFHYYDKDFNNEADTPDNFQSRRPNTSFCFLDIRSPGLGDTAMYLCATSRDRSGKSTDTQYFGPGTRLTVL.

The V gene is TRBV5-4, the J gene TRBJ1-6, with D tentatively TRBD1 (5 bases). The CDR3 sequence is 12 residues long. V lost 4 bases and J 6 bases, leaving 5 bases between the germline ends. Per germline, CDR1 SGHNT and CDR2 YYREEE (reference sequence). The CDR3 DNA reads as TGTGCCAGCAGCGACAGTAATTCACCCCTCCACTTT. Its protein is CASSDSNSPLHF. The variable domain in full, completed from reference TRBV5-4 and TRBJ1-6, reads ETGVTQSPTHLIKTRGQQVTLRCSSQSGHNTVSWYQQALGQGPQFIFQYYREEENGRGNFPPRFSGLQFPNYSSELNVNALELDDSALYLCASSDSNSPLHFGNGTRLTVT.

V and J are TRBV27 and TRBJ2-2; tentatively, D is TRBD2 (5 bases). In germline, CDR1 is MNHEY, CDR2 SMNVEV (reference sequence). This CDR3 contains 14 residues. V lost 2 bases, J lost 6 bases, and 10 bases lay in between. The CDR3 sequence: CASSLEGEAGELFF. CDR3 DNA sequence: TGTGCCAGCAGTTTAGAGGGTGAGGCCGGGGAGCTGTTTTTT.

This sequence joins TRBV28 and TRBJ2-1, with 7 bases lining up with TRBD2. V shed 10 bases and J 7 bases; nucleotides not matched to a gene: 16. The germline V gene encodes CDR1 MDHEN and CDR2 SYDVKM. The CDR3 runs 15 residues. As DNA, the CDR3 is TGTGCCACAGCGGGGTATTCCAGGACAAATAATGAGCAGTTCTTC. It is translated as CATAGYSRTNNEQFF.

The J gene is TRBJ2-5, the V gene TRBV18; no firm D call. Trimming stripped 5 bases from V and 2 bases from J, with 9 bases between. Looked up from germline, CDR1 is KGHSH and CDR2 is LQKENI. This CDR3 region has 13 residues. The CDR3 loop is CASSSASQETQYF. The DNA for the CDR3 is TGTGCCAGCTCATCCGCTAGTCAAGAGACCCAGTACTTC.

The chain has TRBV5-4 and TRBJ2-5; D may be TRBD2 (5 bases). V was shortened by 2 bases and J by 2 bases, with 7 bases between the two germline ends. The CDR3 loop spans 13 amino acids. CDR1 is SGHNT, CDR2 YYREEE, per germline (reference sequence). Written as DNA, the CDR3 is TGTGCCAGCAGCTTCACTAGACAAGAGACCCAGTACTTC. Translating it yields CASSFTRQETQYF.

V and J are TRBV5-1 and TRBJ1-2; 10 positions agree with TRBD1. The V gene's germline CDR1 is SGHRS and CDR2 YFSETQ. The CDR3 totals 14 residues. J gave up 8 bases and V 0 bases, and 4 bases lay outside the gene matches. In DNA, the CDR3 is TGCGCCAGCAGCTTGGGACAGGGGGCATTGGGCTACACCTTC. Amino acid sequence: CASSLGQGALGYTF.

CDR3: CASSQRQVSGNTIYF. The CDR3, as DNA: TGTGCCAGCAGCCAAAGACAGGTCTCTGGAAACACCATATATTTT. This sequence joins TRBV11-2 and TRBJ1-3; possibly TRBD1 for D (6 bases). The CDR3 length is 15 residues. Deletions cut 5 bases from V and 0 bases from J, with 11 bases between. Germline CDR1 SGHAT, CDR2 FQNNGV.

The CDR3 loop is CASSPDRGGYEQYF. DNA of the CDR3: TGTGCCAGCAGCCCGGACAGGGGGGGCTACGAGCAGTACTTC. The chain carries TRBV11-2 and TRBJ2-7, with 10 nucleotides matching TRBD1. The length of the CDR3 is 14 residues. V lost 5 bases to trimming and J lost 3 bases; unmatched junction nucleotides: 4. Germline loops: CDR1 SGHAT, CDR2 FQNNGV.

The J gene is TRBJ2-7, the V gene TRBV5-5, with a tentative D call TRBD2 (6 bases). Germline V gene sequence: CDR1 SGHKS, CDR2 YYEKEE (reference sequence). The CDR3 is 15 residues long. Trimming shortened V by 2 bases and J by 0 bases, and 12 bases separated the two germline ends. CDR3 bases: TGTGCCAGCAGCTTTAGCGGTACGAGCTCCTACGAGCAGTACTTC. This codes for CASSFSGTSSYEQYF.

The J gene is TRBJ1-1, the V gene TRBV30; no clear D gene. V was pared by 2 bases and J by 3 bases, with 16 bases between. Germline CDR1 and CDR2: GTSNPN and SVGIG (reference sequence). The CDR3 totals 15 residues. The chain's CDR3 is CAWSLRVSGDTEAFF. The CDR3 DNA is TGTGCCTGGAGTCTGAGGGTGAGTGGAGACACTGAAGCTTTCTTT.

The chain couples TRBV9 to TRBJ1-6, with D possibly matching TRBD1 (6 bases). The CDR3 has 14 residues. CDR1 is SGDLS and CDR2 is YYNGEE in the germline V gene. V was trimmed by 4 bases and J by 8 bases, leaving 13 bases between them. The CDR3 DNA follows: TGTGCCAGCAGCCCAGCCCAGGGGTATTCACCCCTCCACTTT. This sequence encodes CASSPAQGYSPLHF.

The rearrangement joins TRBV19 to TRBJ2-2; 7 bases are a match to TRBD2. Germline values: CDR1 LNHDA, CDR2 SQIVND (reference sequence). The CDR3 has 15 amino acids. V was clipped by 7 bases and J by 6 bases; unmatched bases: 11. The DNA for the CDR3 is TGTGCCAGTAAGGGGAGGGCTGGGCTCTCCGGGGAGCTGTTTTTT. Encoded protein: CASKGRAGLSGELFF.

The chain has TRBV19 and TRBJ2-2, with a weak D call TRBD2 (6 bases). The germline V and J ends were trimmed by 6 bases and 5 bases, with 13 bases remaining between them. Germline CDR1 reads LNHDA; CDR2 reads SQIVND (reference sequence). This CDR3 has 14 residues. The CDR3 loop is CASRRDFKTGELFF. For the CDR3, the DNA is TGTGCCAGTAGGCGGGACTTTAAGACCGGGGAGCTGTTTTTT.

For this clone: The sample carries other DNA sequences with the same CDR3. This sequence joins TRBV5-1 and TRBJ2-1; the match to TRBD2 covers 8 bases. The length of the CDR3 is 15 residues. CDR1 SGHRS and CDR2 YFSETQ come from the germline V gene. V trimming: 2 bases; J trimming: 5 bases; junction bases outside the gene matches: 6. CDR3 in DNA: TGCGCCAGCAGCTTCAGCGGGGGCGGTCACAATGAGCAGTTCTTC. As protein: CASSFSGGGHNEQFF.

Written as DNA, the CDR3 is TGTGCCAGCAGCGTAGTTTCGAGGGGGGGAAATGAGCAGTTCTTC. Protein product: CASSVVSRGGNEQFF. The chain employs TRBV9 and TRBJ2-1; D may be TRBD2 (7 bases). Trimming stripped 0 bases from V and 7 bases from J, with 14 bases between. The CDR3 covers 15 residues. In germline, CDR1 is SGDLS, CDR2 YYNGEE.

This rearrangement joins TRBV6-5 to TRBJ2-1; weak D call: TRBD2 (5 bases). Looked up from germline, CDR1 is MNHEY and CDR2 is SVGAGI. This CDR3 spans 15 amino acids. Trimming shortened V by 4 bases and J by 5 bases, and 15 bases separated the two germline ends. The CDR3 region is CASSSKLGPHNEQFF. In nucleotides, the CDR3 is TGTGCCAGCAGTTCCAAACTAGGCCCCCACAATGAGCAGTTCTTC.

The chain combines TRBV19 with TRBJ1-5; D unresolved. Looked up from germline, CDR1 is LNHDA and CDR2 is SQIVND (reference sequence). Trimming stripped 7 bases from V and 2 bases from J, with 9 bases between. The CDR3 contains 13 residues. CDR3 amino acids: CASKTAGNQPQHF. The CDR3 coding sequence is TGTGCCAGTAAAACAGCCGGCAATCAGCCCCAGCATTTT.

CDR3 sequence: CASGWGGINQPQHF. In nucleotides, the CDR3 is TGTGCTAGTGGTTGGGGGGGGATTAATCAGCCCCAGCATTTT. The chain has TRBV12-5 and TRBJ1-5, with D possibly TRBD1 on 5 matching bases. V lost 4 bases to trimming and J lost 4 bases, with 11 bases between them. The CDR3 spans 14 residues. The germline gives CDR1 LGHNT, CDR2 FRNRAP.

J is TRBJ1-1 and V is TRBV7-9, with 7 bases that match TRBD1. This CDR3 has 16 amino acids. J was trimmed by 2 bases and V by 3 bases; bases with no gene match: 9. The V gene's germline CDR1 is SEHNR and CDR2 FQNEAQ (reference sequence). The CDR3 nucleotides are TGTGCCAGCAGCTTGACAGGGAGCTCCGGTAACACTGAAGCTTTCTTT. It is translated as CASSLTGSSGNTEAFF. Full variable domain (remainder filled in from reference TRBV7-9 and TRBJ1-1): DTGVSQNPRHKITKRGQNVTFRCDPISEHNRLYWYRQTLGQGPEFLTYFQNEAQLEKSRLLSDRFSAERPKGSFSTLEIQRTEQGDSAMYLCASSLTGSSGNTEAFFGQGTRLTVV.

CDR3 bases: TGTGCCAGCAGACTAAGCGGGAGCTCCTACAATGAGCAGTTCTTC. Protein product: CASRLSGSSYNEQFF. The V call is TRBV27, the J call TRBJ2-1, with 8 bases aligning to TRBD2. The CDR3 extends over 15 amino acids. With 6 bases clipped from V and 0 bases from J, the junction kept 4 bases outside the gene matches. Germline V gene data show CDR1 as MNHEY and CDR2 as SMNVEV (reference sequence).